This TCR beta chain was identified in a study of tumor-infiltrating lymphocytes in primary liver carcinoma. On the study more broadly: Patients comprised men and women whose ages fell between 30 and 69 years. Read depth, roughly 3.5 to 8 million productive TCRbeta reads, did not differ significantly between tissues.

For blood RNA, unsorted whole blood served as the source, and germline DNA was extracted too. General study results and limits: Relative to blood, tumors carried a significantly larger fraction of the repertoire in their top 250 clones (p = 0.039).

Note on this clonotype: Its specificity is unknown. A read error may produce the germline difference seen at one junction end.

Germline values: CDR1 SGHAT, CDR2 FQNNGV. CDR3 length: 15 amino acids. With 400 to 550 ng total RNA as template and a constant-region primer, TCR beta cDNA was made. Three-round nested multiplex PCR performed with slightly modified ARM-PCR produced the TCR beta libraries. Running 9 to 10 cycles apiece, the first two PCR rounds relied on TRBV1-TRBV30 forward primers together with a C-beta reverse primer. TCRdb called the multiplex PCR reads again in MiXCR, with one record for every CDR3 protein. The data hold almost 200,000 distinct CDR3 sequences, with 65% observed a single time. Source material: peripheral blood. This chain joins TRBV11-2 and TRBJ2-7; 11 nucleotides align to TRBD2. The sequence was obtained from a woman in her sixties with primary liver carcinoma and hepatitis B virus infection. The CDR3 loop reads CASRLDPSGRNEQYF. As DNA, the CDR3 is TGTGCCAGCCGCTTGGATCCTAGCGGGAGGAACGAGCAGTACTTC.